The entry below describes one TCR beta chain. The data were taken from a study of blood T cell repertoires in COVID-19. Study-wide background: Acute and convalescent COVID-19 specimens originated in the United States, Italy and Spain.

The table came from immunoSEQ multiplex PCR; TCRdb's copy has only in-frame clones and leaves some out. This table holds 160,000 or so clones, roughly four fifths found once. The TCR comes from a man between 70 and 80 years old who had recovered from COVID-19. Material: peripheral blood.

The CDR3 region is CATSRDHGGGEQYF. As DNA, the CDR3 is TGTGCCACCAGCAGAGATCACGGGGGAGGTGAGCAGTACTTC. This chain links TRBV15 with TRBJ2-7; possibly TRBD2 for D (6 bases). The CDR3 contains 14 residues. From germline, CDR1 is LNHNV and CDR2 YYDKDF (reference sequence). The V and J ends lost 0 bases and 7 bases respectively, with 13 bases between them. Complete variable domain (other parts from reference TRBV15 and TRBJ2-7): DAMVIQNPRYQVTQFGKPVTLSCSQTLNHNVMYWYQQKSSQAPKLLFHYYDKDFNNEADTPDNFQSRRPNTSFCFLDIRSPGLGDTAMYLCATSRDHGGGEQYFGPGTRLTVT.